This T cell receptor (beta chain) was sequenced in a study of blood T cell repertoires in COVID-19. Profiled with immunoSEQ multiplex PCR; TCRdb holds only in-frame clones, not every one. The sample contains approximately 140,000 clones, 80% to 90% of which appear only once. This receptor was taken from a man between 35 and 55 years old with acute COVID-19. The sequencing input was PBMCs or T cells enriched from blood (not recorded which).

CDR3 loop: CASSPLPGTSGGAHNTDTQYF. CDR3 DNA sequence: TGTGCCAGCAGCCCCTTACCCGGGACTAGCGGGGGGGCCCATAACACAGATACGCAGTATTTT. This sequence joins TRBV14 and TRBJ2-3; 16 bases agree with TRBD2. The CDR3 covers 21 residues. Per the germline V gene, CDR1 is SGHDN and CDR2 is FVKESK. V lost 4 bases to trimming and J lost 2 bases; unmatched junction nucleotides: 15.